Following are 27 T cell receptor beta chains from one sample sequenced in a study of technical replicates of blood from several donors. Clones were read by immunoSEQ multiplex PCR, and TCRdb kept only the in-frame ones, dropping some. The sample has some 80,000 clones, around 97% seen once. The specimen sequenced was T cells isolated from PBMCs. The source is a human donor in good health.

CDR3 in DNA: TGTGCCAGCAGCCAAGGACTAGCGGGACCCTACTACGAGCAGTACTTC. This translates into CASSQGLAGPYYEQYF. The V gene is TRBV4-2, the J gene TRBJ2-7; 11 bases are shared with TRBD2. V was pared by 1 base and J by 3 bases, with 5 bases of the junction left unmatched. The CDR3 contains 16 residues. Germline values: CDR1 LGHNA, CDR2 YNFKEQ.

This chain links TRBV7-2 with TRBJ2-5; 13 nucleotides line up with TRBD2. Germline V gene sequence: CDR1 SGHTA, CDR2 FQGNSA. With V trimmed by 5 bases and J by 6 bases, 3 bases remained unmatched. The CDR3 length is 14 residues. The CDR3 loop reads CASSLGLAGQTQYF. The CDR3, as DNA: TGTGCCAGCAGCCTGGGACTAGCGGGGCAGACCCAGTACTTC.

The CDR3 sequence: CASSQVRTSGRFEQYF. Here the CDR3 DNA reads TGTGCCAGCAGCCAGGTGAGGACTAGCGGGAGGTTCGAGCAGTACTTC. The genes are TRBV7-2 and TRBJ2-7; 14 bases are shared with TRBD2. The CDR3 has 16 amino acids. Germline V gene data show CDR1 as SGHTA and CDR2 as FQGNSA. V lost 5 bases, J lost 6 bases, and 9 bases stayed unmatched.

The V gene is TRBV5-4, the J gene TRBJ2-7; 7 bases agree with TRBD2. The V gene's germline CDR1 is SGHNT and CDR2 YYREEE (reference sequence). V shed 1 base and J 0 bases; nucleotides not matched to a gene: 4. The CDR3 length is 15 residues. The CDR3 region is CASSLWLAASYEQYF. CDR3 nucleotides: TGTGCCAGCAGCTTGTGGCTAGCGGCCTCCTACGAGCAGTACTTC.

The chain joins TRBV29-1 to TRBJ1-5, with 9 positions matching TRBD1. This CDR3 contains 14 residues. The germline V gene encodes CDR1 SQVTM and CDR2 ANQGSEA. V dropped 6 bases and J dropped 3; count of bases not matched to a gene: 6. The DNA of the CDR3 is TGCAGCGTGGCCGGGACAGGGCACAATCAGCCCCAGCATTTT. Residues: CSVAGTGHNQPQHF.

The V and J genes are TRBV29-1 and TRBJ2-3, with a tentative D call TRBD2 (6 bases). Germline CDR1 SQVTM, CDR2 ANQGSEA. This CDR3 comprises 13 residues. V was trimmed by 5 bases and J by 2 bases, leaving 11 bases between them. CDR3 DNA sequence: TGCAGCGTTAGGAGGGCCATCACAGATACGCAGTATTTT. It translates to CSVRRAITDTQYF.

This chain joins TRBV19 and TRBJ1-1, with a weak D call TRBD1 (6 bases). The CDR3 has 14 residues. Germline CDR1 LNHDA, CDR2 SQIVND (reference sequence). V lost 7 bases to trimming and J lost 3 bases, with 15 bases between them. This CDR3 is CASNARGSDTEAFF. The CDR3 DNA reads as TGTGCCAGTAACGCCAGGGGCAGCGACACTGAAGCTTTCTTT.

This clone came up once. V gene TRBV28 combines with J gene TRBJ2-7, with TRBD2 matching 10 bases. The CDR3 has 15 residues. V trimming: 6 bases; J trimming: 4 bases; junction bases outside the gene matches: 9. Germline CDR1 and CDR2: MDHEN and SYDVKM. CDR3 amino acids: CASSQLAGSPYEQYF. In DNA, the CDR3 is TGTGCCAGCAGCCAACTAGCGGGATCCCCTTACGAGCAGTACTTC.

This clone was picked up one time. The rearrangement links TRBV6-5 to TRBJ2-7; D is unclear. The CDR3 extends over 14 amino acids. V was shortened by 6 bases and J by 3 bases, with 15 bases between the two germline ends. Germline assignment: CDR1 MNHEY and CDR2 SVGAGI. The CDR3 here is CASSPYSKVYEQYF. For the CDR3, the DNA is TGTGCCAGCAGCCCATACAGTAAAGTCTACGAGCAGTACTTC.

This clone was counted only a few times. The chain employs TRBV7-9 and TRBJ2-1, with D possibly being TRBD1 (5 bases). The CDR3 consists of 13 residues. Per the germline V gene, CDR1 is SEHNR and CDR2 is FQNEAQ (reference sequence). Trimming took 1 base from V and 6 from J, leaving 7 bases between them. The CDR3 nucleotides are TGTGCCAGCAGCTTAGAAGGGGTCAATGAGCAGTTCTTC. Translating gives CASSLEGVNEQFF.

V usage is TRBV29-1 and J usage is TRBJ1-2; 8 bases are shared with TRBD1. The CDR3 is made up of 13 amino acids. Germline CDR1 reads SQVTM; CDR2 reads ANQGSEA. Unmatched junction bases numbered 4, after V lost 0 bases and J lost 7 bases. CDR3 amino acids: CSVEDDRGPGYTF. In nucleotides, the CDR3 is TGCAGCGTTGAAGATGACAGGGGCCCTGGCTACACCTTC.

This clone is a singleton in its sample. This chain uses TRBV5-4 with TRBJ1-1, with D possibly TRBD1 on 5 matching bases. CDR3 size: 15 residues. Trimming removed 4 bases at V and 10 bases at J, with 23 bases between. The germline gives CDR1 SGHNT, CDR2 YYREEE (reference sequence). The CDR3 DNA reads TGTGCCAGCAGCCCGGGGGAGGGGCGAATCGGCGCAGCTTTCTTT. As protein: CASSPGEGRIGAAFF.

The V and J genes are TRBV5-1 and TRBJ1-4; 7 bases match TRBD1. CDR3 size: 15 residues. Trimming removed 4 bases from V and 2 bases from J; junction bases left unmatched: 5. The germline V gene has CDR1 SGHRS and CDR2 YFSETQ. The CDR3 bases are TGCGCCAGCAGCCAGGGGGGAGTGACTAATGAAAAACTGTTTTTT. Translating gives CASSQGGVTNEKLFF.

CDR3 loop: CASSQDLGREKV. CDR3 DNA: TGCGCCAGCAGCCAAGATTTGGGACGGGAGAAGGTC. V usage is TRBV4-1 and J usage is TRBJ2-7; the D gene is possibly TRBD2 (6 bases). CDR1 is MGHRA and CDR2 is YSYEKL in the germline V gene. The CDR3 is 12 amino acids.

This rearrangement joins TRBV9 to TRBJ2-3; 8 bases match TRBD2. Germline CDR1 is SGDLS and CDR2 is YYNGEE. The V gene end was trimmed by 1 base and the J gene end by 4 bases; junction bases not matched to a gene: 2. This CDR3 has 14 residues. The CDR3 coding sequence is TGTGCCAGCAGCGTAACTAGCGGAGCAGATACGCAGTATTTT. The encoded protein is CASSVTSGADTQYF.

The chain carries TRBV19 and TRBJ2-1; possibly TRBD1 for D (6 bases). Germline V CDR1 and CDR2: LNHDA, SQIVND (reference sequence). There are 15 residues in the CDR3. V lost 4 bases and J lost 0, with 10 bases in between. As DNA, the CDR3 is TGTGCCAGTAGTAATGGACAGCTCTCCTACAATGAGCAGTTCTTC. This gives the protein CASSNGQLSYNEQFF. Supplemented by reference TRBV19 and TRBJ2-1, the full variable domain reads DGGITQSPKYLFRKEGQNVTLSCEQNLNHDAMYWYRQDPGQGLRLIYYSQIVNDFQKGDIAEGYSVSREKKESFPLTVTSAQKNPTAFYLCASSNGQLSYNEQFFGPGTRLTVL.

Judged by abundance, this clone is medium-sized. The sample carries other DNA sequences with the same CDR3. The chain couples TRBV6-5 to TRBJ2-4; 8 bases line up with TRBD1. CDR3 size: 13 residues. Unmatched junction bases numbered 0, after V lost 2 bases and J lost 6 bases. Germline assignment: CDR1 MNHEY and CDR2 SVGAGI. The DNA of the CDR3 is TGTGCCAGCAGTTACGACAGGGGAAACATTCAGTACTTC. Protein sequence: CASSYDRGNIQYF.

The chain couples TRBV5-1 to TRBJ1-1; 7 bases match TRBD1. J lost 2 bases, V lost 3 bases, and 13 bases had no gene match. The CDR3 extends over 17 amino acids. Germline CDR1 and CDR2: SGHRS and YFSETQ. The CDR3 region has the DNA TGCGCCAGCAGCTACGGATACAGGGGAATGGGAAACACTGAAGCTTTCTTT. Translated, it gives CASSYGYRGMGNTEAFF.

CDR3 amino acids: CASSLDWSSYEQYF. The CDR3 nucleotides read TGTGCCAGCAGCTTAGACTGGAGCTCCTACGAGCAGTACTTC. This chain joins TRBV11-2 and TRBJ2-7; D remains unclear. This CDR3 contains 14 residues. Germline CDR1 SGHAT, CDR2 FQNNGV. V was clipped by 0 bases and J by 0 bases, with 6 bases between them.

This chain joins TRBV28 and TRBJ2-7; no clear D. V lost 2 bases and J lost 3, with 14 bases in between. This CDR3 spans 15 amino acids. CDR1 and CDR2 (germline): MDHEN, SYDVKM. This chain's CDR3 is CASSLELLGLYEQYF. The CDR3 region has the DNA TGTGCCAGCAGTTTAGAGTTGTTGGGCCTCTACGAGCAGTACTTC.

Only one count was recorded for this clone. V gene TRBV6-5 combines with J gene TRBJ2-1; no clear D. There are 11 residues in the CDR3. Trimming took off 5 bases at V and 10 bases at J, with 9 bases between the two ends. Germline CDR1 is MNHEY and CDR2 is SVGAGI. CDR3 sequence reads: CASSKRAEQFF. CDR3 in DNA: TGTGCCAGCAGTAAGCGAGCCGAGCAGTTCTTC.

This CDR3 is CASSSLAGEGHEQYF. CDR3 in DNA: TGCGCCAGCAGCTCCCTAGCGGGAGAGGGCCACGAGCAGTACTTC. The chain links TRBV5-1 to TRBJ2-7, with TRBD2 identical over 10 bases. Germline V lookup: CDR1 SGHRS, CDR2 YFSETQ. J gave up 5 bases and V 3 bases, and 8 bases lay outside the gene matches. This CDR3 is 15 amino acids long.

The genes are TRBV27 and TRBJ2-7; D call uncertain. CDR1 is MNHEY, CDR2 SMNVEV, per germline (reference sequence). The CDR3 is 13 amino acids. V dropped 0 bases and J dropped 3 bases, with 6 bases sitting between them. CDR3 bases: TGTGCCAGCAGTTTATCCTCCGGCTACGAGCAGTACTTC. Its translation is CASSLSSGYEQYF.

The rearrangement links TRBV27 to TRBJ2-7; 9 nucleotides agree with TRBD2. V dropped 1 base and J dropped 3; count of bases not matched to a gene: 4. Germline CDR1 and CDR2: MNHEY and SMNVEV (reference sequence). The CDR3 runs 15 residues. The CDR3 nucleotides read TGTGCCAGCAGTTTATATAGCGGGAGTCTCTACGAGCAGTACTTC. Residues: CASSLYSGSLYEQYF.

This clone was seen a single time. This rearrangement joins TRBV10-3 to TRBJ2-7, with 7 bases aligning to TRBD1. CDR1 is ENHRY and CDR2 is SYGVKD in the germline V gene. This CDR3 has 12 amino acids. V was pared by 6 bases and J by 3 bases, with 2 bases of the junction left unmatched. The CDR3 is CAIRGQIYEQYF. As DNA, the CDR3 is TGTGCCATCAGGGGACAGATCTACGAGCAGTACTTC.

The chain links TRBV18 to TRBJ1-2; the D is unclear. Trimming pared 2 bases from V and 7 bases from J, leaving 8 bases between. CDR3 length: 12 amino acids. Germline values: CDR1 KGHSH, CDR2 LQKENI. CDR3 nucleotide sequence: TGTGCCAGCTCACCAGAGGGTCCTGGCTACACCTTC. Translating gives CASSPEGPGYTF.

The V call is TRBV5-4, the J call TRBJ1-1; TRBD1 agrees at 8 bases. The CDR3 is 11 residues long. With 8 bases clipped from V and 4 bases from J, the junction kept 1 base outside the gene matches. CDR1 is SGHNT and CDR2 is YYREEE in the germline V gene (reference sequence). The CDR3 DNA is TGTGCCAGTGGACAGGGCACTGAAGCTTTCTTT. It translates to CASGQGTEAFF.